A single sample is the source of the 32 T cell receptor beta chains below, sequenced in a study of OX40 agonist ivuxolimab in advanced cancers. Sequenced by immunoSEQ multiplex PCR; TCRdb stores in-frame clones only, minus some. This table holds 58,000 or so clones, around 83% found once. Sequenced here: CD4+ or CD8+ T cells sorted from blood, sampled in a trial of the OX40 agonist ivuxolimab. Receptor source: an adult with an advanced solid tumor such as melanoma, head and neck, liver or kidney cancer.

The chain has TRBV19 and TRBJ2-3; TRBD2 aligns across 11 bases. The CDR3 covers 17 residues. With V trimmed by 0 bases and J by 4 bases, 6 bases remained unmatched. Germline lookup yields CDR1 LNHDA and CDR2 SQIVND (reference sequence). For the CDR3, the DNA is TGTGCCAGTAGTATAGACCCAACTAGCGGGAGCGCAGATACGCAGTATTTT. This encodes CASSIDPTSGSADTQYF.

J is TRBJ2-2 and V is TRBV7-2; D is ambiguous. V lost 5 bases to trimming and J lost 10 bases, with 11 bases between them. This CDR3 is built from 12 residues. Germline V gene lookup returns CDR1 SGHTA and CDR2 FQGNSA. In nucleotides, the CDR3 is TGTGCCAGCAGCAGGCCCTGGGCGGAGCTGTTTTTT. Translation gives CASSRPWAELFF.

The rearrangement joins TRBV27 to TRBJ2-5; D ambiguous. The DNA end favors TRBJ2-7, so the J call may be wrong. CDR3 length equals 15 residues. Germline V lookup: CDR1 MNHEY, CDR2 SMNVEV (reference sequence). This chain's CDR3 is CASSFFQPPLDEQYF. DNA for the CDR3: TGTGCCAGCAGTTTCTTCCAACCCCCCCTTGACGAGCAGTACTTC.

The CDR3 loop reads CASSLGHDRGRAEAFF. DNA of the CDR3: TGCGCCAGCAGCTTGGGACATGACAGGGGGCGGGCTGAAGCTTTCTTT. The V call is TRBV5-1, the J call TRBJ1-1, with TRBD1 matching over 10 bases. The CDR3 is made up of 16 amino acids. Trimming removed 0 bases from V and 6 bases from J; junction bases left unmatched: 8. Germline CDR1 reads SGHRS; CDR2 reads YFSETQ.

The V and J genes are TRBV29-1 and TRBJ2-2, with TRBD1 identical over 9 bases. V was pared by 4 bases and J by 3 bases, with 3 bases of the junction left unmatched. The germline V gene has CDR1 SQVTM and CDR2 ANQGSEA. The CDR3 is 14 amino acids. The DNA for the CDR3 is TGCAGCGTTGGGGACAGGGTACACACCGGGGAGCTGTTTTTT. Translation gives CSVGDRVHTGELFF.

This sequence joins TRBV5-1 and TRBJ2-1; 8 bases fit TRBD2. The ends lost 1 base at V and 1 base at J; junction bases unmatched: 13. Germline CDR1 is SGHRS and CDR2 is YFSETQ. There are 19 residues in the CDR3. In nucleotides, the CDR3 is TGCGCCAGCAGCTTGATCCGGGACGGGAGGGAGTGGTCCTACAATGAGCAGTTCTTC. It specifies CASSLIRDGREWSYNEQFF.

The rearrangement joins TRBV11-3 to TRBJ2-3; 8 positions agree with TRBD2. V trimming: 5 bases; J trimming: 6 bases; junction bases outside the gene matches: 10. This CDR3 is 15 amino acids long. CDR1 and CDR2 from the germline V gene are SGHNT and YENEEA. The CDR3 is CASSPEGSGADTQYF. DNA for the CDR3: TGTGCCAGCAGCCCAGAGGGTAGCGGGGCGGATACGCAGTATTTT.

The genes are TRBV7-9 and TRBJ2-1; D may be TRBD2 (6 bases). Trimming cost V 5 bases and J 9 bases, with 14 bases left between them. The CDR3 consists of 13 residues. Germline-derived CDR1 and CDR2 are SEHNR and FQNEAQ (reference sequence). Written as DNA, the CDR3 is TGTGCCAGCAGCCCCCTACTAGCCGTTGAGCAGTTCTTC. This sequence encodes CASSPLLAVEQFF.

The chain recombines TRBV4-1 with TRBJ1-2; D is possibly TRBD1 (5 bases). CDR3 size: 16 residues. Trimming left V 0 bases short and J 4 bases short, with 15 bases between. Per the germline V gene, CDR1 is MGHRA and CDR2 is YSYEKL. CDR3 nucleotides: TGCGCCAGCAGCCAAGACTCGGGGGGGACTGCCTATGGCTACACCTTC. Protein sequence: CASSQDSGGTAYGYTF.

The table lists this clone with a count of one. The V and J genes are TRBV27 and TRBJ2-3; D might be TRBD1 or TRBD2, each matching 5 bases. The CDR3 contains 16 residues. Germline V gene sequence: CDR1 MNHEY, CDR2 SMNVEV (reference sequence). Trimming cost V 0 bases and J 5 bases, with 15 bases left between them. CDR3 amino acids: CASSLSFGTGLDTQYF. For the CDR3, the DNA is TGTGCCAGCAGTTTATCGTTTGGGACGGGATTAGATACGCAGTATTTT.

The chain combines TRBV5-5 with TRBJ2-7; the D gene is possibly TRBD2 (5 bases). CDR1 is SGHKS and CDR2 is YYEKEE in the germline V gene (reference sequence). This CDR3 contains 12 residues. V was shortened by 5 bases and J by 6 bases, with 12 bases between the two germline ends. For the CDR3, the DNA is TGTGCCAGCAGTTCATTCCGGGGCGAGCAGTACTTC. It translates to CASSSFRGEQYF.

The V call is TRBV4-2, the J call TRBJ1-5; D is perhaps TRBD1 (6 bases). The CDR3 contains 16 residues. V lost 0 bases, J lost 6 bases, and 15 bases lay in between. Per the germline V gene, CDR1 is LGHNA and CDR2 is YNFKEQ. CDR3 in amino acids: CASSQDVLGGAQPQHF. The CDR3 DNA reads TGTGCCAGCAGCCAAGATGTCTTGGGGGGCGCTCAGCCCCAGCATTTT.

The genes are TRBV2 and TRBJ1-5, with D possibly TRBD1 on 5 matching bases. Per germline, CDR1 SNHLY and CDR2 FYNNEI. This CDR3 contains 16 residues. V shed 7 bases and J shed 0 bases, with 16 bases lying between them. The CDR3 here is CASIRDATYSNQPQHF. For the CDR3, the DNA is TGTGCCAGCATCAGGGACGCAACATATAGCAATCAGCCCCAGCATTTT.

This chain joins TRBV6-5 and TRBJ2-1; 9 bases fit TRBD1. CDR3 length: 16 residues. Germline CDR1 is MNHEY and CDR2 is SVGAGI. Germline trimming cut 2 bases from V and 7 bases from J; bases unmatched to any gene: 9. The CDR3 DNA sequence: TGTGCCAGCAGTTACCTCGAGGGACAGGGAAAAAATGAGCAGTTCTTC. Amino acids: CASSYLEGQGKNEQFF.

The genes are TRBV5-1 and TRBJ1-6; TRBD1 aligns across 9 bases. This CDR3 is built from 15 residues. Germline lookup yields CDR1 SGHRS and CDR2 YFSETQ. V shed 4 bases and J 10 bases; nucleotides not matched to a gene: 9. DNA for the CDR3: TGCGCCAGCAGCCTTGCTTGGACAGGGGACTCACCCCTCCACTTT. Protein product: CASSLAWTGDSPLHF. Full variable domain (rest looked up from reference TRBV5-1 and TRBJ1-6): KAGVTQTPRYLIKTRGQQVTLSCSPISGHRSVSWYQQTPGQGLQFLFEYFSETQRNKGNFPGRFSGRQFSNSRSEMNVSTLELGDSALYLCASSLAWTGDSPLHFGNGTRLTVT.

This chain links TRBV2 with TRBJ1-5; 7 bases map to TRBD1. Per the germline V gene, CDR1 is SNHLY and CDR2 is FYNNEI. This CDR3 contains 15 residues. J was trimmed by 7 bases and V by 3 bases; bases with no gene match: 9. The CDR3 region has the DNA TGTGCCAGCAGTGACCGCCAAACAGGGGCCCAGCCCCAGCATTTT. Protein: CASSDRQTGAQPQHF.

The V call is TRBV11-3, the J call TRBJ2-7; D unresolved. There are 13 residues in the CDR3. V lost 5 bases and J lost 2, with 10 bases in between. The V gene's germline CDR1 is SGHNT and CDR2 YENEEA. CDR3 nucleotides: TGTGCCAGCAGCGAAGGGCCAGCCTACGAGCAGTACTTC. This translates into CASSEGPAYEQYF.

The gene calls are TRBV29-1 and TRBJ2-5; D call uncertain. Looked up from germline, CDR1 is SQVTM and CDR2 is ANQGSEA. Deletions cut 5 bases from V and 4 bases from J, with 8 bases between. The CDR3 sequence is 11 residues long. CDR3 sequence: CSVRPGETQYF. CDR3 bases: TGCAGCGTTCGACCCGGAGAGACCCAGTACTTC.

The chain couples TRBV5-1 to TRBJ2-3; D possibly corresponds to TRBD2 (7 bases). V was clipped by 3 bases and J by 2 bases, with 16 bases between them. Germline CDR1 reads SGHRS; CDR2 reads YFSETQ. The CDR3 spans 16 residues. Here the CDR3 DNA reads TGCGCCAGCAGCTCGGGGGCTAGCGGTGACACAGATACGCAGTATTTT. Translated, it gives CASSSGASGDTDTQYF. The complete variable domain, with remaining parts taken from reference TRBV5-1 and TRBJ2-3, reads KAGVTQTPRYLIKTRGQQVTLSCSPISGHRSVSWYQQTPGQGLQFLFEYFSETQRNKGNFPGRFSGRQFSNSRSEMNVSTLELGDSALYLCASSSGASGDTDTQYFGPGTRLTVL.

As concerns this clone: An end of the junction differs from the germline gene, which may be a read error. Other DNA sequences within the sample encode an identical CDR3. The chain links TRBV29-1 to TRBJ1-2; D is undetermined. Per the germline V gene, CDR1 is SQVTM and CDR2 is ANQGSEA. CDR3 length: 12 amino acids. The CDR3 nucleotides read TGCAGCGTTCAGGATTCTAATTATGGCTACACCTTC. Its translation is CSVQDSNYGYTF.

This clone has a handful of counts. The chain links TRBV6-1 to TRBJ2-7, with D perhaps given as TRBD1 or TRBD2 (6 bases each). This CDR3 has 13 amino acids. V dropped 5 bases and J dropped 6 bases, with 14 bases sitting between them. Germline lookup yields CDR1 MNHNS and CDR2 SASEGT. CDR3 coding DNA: TGTGCCAGCAGTACCATAGGGGGAGGCGAGCAGTACTTC. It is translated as CASSTIGGGEQYF.

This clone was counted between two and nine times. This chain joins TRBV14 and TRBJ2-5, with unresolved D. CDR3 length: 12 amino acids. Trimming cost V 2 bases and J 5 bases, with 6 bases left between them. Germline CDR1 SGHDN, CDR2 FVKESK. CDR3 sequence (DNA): TGTGCCAGCAGCCAAATCCCGGAGACCCAGTACTTC. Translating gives CASSQIPETQYF.

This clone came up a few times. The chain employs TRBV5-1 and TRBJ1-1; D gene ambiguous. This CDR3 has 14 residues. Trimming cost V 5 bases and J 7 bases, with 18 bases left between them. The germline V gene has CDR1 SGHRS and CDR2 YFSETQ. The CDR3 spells CASSWTGGGDEAFF. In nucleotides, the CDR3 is TGCGCCAGCAGTTGGACCGGAGGAGGCGATGAAGCTTTCTTT.

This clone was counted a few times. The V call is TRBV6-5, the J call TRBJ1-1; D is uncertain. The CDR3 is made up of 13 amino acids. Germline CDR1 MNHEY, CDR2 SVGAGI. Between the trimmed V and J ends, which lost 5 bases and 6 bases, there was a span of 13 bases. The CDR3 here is CASSHDTNPEAFF. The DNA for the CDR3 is TGTGCCAGCAGTCATGACACGAATCCTGAAGCTTTCTTT.

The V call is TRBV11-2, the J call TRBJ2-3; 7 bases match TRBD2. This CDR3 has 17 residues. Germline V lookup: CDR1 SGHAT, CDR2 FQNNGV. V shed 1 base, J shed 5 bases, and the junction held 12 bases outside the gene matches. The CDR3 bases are TGTGCCAGCAGCTTAGGAATGCGGGAGCGTAGGGAAGATACGCAGTATTTT. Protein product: CASSLGMRERREDTQYF.

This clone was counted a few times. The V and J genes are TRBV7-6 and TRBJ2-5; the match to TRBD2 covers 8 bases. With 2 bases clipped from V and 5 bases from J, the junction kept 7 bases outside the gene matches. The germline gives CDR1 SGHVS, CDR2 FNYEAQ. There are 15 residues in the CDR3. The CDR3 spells CASSLFAGGGETQYF. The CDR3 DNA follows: TGTGCCAGCAGCTTATTCGCGGGAGGAGGGGAGACCCAGTACTTC.

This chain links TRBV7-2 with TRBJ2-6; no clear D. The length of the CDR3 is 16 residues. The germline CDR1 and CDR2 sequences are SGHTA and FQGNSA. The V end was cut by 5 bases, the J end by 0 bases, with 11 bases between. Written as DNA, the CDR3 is TGTGCCAGCAGCCCAGACCCTAACTCTGGGGCCAACGTCCTGACTTTC. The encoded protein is CASSPDPNSGANVLTF.

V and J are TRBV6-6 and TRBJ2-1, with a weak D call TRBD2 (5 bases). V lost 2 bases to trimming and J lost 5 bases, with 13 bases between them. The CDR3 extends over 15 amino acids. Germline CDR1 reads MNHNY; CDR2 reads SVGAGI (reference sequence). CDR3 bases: TGTGCCAGCAGTTACATGGGGAGCCGTAACAATGAGCAGTTCTTC. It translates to CASSYMGSRNNEQFF.

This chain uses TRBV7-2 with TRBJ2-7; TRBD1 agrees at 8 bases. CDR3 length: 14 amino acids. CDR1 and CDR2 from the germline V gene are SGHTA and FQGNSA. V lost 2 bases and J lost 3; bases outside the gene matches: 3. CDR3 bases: TGTGCCAGCAGCTTATCCACAGGGGGCTACGAGCAGTACTTC. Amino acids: CASSLSTGGYEQYF.

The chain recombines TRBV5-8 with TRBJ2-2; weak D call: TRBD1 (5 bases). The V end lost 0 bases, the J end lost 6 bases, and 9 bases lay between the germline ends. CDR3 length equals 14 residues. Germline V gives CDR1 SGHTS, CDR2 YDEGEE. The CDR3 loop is CASSLVGVAGELFF. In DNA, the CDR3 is TGTGCCAGCAGCTTGGTAGGGGTGGCCGGGGAGCTGTTTTTT.

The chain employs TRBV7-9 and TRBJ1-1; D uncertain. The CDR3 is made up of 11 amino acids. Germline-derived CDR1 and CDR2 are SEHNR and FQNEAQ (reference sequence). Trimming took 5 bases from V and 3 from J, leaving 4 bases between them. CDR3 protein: CASSAYTEAFF. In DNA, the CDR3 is TGTGCCAGCAGCGCTTACACTGAAGCTTTCTTT.

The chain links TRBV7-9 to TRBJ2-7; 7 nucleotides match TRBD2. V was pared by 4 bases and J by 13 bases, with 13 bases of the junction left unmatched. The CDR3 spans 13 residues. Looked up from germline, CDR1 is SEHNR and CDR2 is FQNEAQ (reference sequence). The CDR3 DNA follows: TGTGCCAGCAGCTCGGGCTGGTCGGGGGAGGGCTACTTC. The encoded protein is CASSSGWSGEGYF.